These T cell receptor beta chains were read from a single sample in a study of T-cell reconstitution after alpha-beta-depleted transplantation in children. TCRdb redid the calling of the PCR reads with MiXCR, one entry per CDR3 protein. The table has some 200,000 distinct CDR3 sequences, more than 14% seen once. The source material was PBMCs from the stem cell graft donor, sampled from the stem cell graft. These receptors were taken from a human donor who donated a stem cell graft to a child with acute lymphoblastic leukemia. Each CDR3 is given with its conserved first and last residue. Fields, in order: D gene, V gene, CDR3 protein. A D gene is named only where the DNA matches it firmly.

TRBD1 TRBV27 CASRKDRDGGEAFF
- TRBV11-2 CASSQGPSLTYNEQFF
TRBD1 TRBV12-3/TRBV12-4 CASSTVGYRGYTEAFF
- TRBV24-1 CATSDPGETQYF
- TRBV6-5 CASSYGTDTQYF
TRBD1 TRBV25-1 CASSDGTGVNEQFF
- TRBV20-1 CSAPGGRGQPQHF
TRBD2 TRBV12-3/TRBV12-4 CASSRLAGGGTDTQYF
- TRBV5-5 CASSPVSSRRGETQYF
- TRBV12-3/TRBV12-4 CASSLSGTHNEQFF
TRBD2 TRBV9 CASRDQLGLGEQFF
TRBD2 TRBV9 CARLGTSGYEQYF
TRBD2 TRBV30 CAWSAWGGNEQFF
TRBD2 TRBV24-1 CATSDRTSGRGDTQYF
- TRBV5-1 CASSRSSPTGELFF
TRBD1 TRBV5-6 CASSYTGVPYEQYF
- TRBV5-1 CASSPTGRESYEQYF
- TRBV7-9 CASSPWTERNEQYF
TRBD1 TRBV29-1 CSVEHRGKGNTEAFF
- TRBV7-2 CASSHTTYNEQFF
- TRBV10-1 CASSNWRGDYNEQFF
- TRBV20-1 CSARKPSAYNEQFF
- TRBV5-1 CASLRDPGNNEQFF
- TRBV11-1 CASSGSQGVIREKLFF